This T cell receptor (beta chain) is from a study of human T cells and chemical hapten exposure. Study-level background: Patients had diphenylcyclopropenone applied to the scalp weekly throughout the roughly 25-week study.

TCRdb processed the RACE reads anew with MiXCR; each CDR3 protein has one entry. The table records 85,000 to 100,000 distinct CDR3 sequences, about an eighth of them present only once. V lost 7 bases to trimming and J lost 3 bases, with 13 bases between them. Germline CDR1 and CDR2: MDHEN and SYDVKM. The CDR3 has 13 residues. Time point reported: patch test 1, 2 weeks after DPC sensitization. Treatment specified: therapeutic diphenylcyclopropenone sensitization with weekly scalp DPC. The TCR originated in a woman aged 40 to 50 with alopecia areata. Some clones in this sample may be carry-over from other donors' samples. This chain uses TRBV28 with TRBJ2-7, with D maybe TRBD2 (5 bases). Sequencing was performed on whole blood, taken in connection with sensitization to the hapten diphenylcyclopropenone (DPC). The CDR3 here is CASNPAVYYEQYF. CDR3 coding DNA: TGTGCCAGCAACCCAGCGGTCTACTACGAGCAGTACTTC.